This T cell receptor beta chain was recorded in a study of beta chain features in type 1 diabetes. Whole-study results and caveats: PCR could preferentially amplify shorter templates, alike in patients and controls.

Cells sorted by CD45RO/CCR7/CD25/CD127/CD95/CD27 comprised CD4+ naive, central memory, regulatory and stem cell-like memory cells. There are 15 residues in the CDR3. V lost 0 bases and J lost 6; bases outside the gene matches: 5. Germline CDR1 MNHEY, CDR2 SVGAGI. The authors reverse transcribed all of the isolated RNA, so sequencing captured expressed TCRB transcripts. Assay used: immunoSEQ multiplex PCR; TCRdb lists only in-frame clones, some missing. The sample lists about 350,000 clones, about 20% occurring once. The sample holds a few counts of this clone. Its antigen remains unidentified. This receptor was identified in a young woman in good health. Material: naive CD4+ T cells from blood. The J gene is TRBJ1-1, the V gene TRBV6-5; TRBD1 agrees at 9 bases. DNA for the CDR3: TGTGCCAGCAGTTACTCCGGGACAGGGCTTCCTGAAGCTTTCTTT. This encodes CASSYSGTGLPEAFF.